This TCR beta chain was obtained from a study of blood T cell repertoires in COVID-19. Study context: Samples taken during acute and convalescent COVID-19 were collected in the United States, Italy and Spain. T cells, B-cell-depleted T cells, or PBMCs provided the cDNA or gDNA that served as material.

V was pared by 7 bases and J by 1 base, with 13 bases between. The CDR3 contains 13 residues. Germline CDR1 and CDR2: SQVTM and ANQGSEA. Original methodology: Amplification from reference gene primers served as the basis for estimated nucleated cell counts. Clones were read by immunoSEQ multiplex PCR, and TCRdb kept only the in-frame ones, dropping some. The V and J calls and clone size are taken from that table; D and trimming were inferred from the DNA. The sample holds fewer than 300,000 clones; approximately 90% are singletons and the top ten take 2.2%. Seattle's enrolled individuals joined amid active infection and were then monitored longitudinally.

Source material: peripheral blood. The receptor comes from a woman aged 30 to 39 with COVID-19, enrolled during active disease. The chain links TRBV29-1 to TRBJ1-1; possible D gene TRBD1, 5 bases. The CDR3 DNA is TGCAGCGGCAGGGAGGGCGGGAACACTGAAGCTTTCTTT. It translates to CSGREGGNTEAFF.